The 18 T cell receptor beta chains presented below share a single source sample, sequenced in a study of blood T cell repertoires in COVID-19. Sequencing used immunoSEQ multiplex PCR; TCRdb keeps in-frame clones, though not all of them. The sample carries fewer than 500,000 clones, roughly nine tenths recorded once. The specimen was PBMCs or T cells enriched from blood (not recorded which). Every receptor here comes from a woman aged 18-35 years who had recovered from COVID-19.

The V gene is TRBV7-9, the J gene TRBJ1-1; tentatively, D is TRBD1 (5 bases). Germline lookup yields CDR1 SEHNR and CDR2 FQNEAQ (reference sequence). The CDR3 is made up of 11 amino acids. V shed 4 bases and J shed 7 bases, with 7 bases lying between them. CDR3: CASSWGDEAFF. CDR3 nucleotide sequence: TGTGCCAGCAGCTGGGGGGATGAAGCTTTCTTT.

The chain employs TRBV4-1 and TRBJ2-7; TRBD1 matches at 7 bases. After removal of 0 bases from V and 6 bases from J, the junction contained 11 bases not matched to a gene. The CDR3 sequence is 16 residues long. CDR1 is MGHRA and CDR2 is YSYEKL in the germline V gene. The chain's CDR3 is CASSQDPLTDRAEQYF. As DNA, the CDR3 is TGCGCCAGCAGCCAAGATCCCCTAACCGACAGGGCCGAGCAGTACTTC.

This chain connects TRBV5-1 to TRBJ2-2; the match to TRBD2 covers 13 bases. The CDR3 is made up of 16 amino acids. Germline V gives CDR1 SGHRS, CDR2 YFSETQ. The V gene end was trimmed by 4 bases and the J gene end by 4 bases; junction bases not matched to a gene: 4. CDR3 coding DNA: TGCGCCAGCAGCACCCGACTAGCGGGGGGCACCGGGGAGCTGTTTTTT. This codes for CASSTRLAGGTGELFF.

V is TRBV7-6 and J is TRBJ2-5; possible D gene TRBD2, 5 bases. The CDR3 has 15 residues. Trimming took 1 base from V and 3 from J, leaving 12 bases between them. Germline V gene lookup returns CDR1 SGHVS and CDR2 FNYEAQ. In nucleotides, the CDR3 is TGTGCCAGCAGCTTAGGGCAGGCGGGTGAAGAGACCCAGTACTTC. Its translation: CASSLGQAGEETQYF.

The chain couples TRBV5-1 to TRBJ1-1, with a weak D call TRBD1 (5 bases). Between the trimmed V and J ends, which lost 3 bases and 3 bases, there was a span of 18 bases. The CDR3 loop spans 16 amino acids. Germline CDR1 is SGHRS and CDR2 is YFSETQ. The CDR3 bases are TGCGCCAGCAGCTCCGACGGGGGTAGTGTTTACACTGAAGCTTTCTTT. Encoded protein: CASSSDGGSVYTEAFF.

This chain joins TRBV12-3 or TRBV12-4 and TRBJ1-2; tentatively, D is TRBD1 (5 bases). Trimming stripped 5 bases from V and 3 bases from J, with 10 bases between. The CDR3 length is 13 residues. The CDR3 spells CASSPDRDYGYTF. The CDR3 coding sequence is TGTGCCAGCAGTCCCGACAGAGACTATGGCTACACCTTC.

This chain connects TRBV9 to TRBJ2-2, with a tentative D call TRBD1 (5 bases). Germline CDR1 SGDLS, CDR2 YYNGEE. The CDR3 is made up of 16 amino acids. Trimming stripped 3 bases from V and 1 base from J, with 13 bases between. CDR3 in amino acids: CASSAAGAENTGELFF. As DNA, the CDR3 is TGTGCCAGCAGCGCCGCTGGGGCGGAGAACACCGGGGAGCTGTTTTTT.

This chain uses TRBV30 with TRBJ2-2; the D gene is possibly TRBD2 (5 bases). The CDR3 contains 15 residues. Trimming cost V 2 bases and J 3 bases, with 13 bases left between them. The V gene's germline CDR1 is GTSNPN and CDR2 SVGIG (reference sequence). CDR3 amino acids: CAWSRGMLDTGELFF. Here the CDR3 DNA reads TGTGCCTGGAGTCGAGGGATGTTGGACACCGGGGAGCTGTTTTTT.

This sequence joins TRBV6-1 and TRBJ1-5; D remains ambiguous. V lost 0 bases and J lost 5, with 11 bases in between. Germline V gene sequence: CDR1 MNHNS, CDR2 SASEGT. The CDR3 contains 15 residues. The DNA for the CDR3 is TGTGCCAGCAGTGAAGCGCTTGGCAGTCATCAGCCCCAGCATTTT. Encoded protein: CASSEALGSHQPQHF.

V usage is TRBV5-1 and J usage is TRBJ2-3, with D perhaps TRBD2 (6 bases). Trimming left V 4 bases short and J 0 bases short, with 15 bases between. This CDR3 is 16 amino acids long. Germline V lookup: CDR1 SGHRS, CDR2 YFSETQ. CDR3 loop: CASSRVGGSSTDTQYF. The CDR3, as DNA: TGCGCCAGCAGCCGCGTCGGAGGGAGTAGCACAGATACGCAGTATTTT.

This chain connects TRBV2 to TRBJ1-2, with TRBD1 matching 9 bases. CDR1 is SNHLY and CDR2 is FYNNEI in the germline V gene. The CDR3 is made up of 16 amino acids. Trimming took 4 bases from V and 5 from J; bases not matched to a gene: 11. This CDR3 is CASSAGQGNQKYGYTF. CDR3 nucleotides: TGTGCCAGCAGTGCAGGACAGGGGAACCAGAAGTATGGCTACACCTTC.

With respect to this clone: Sequence at one end of the junction differs from germline and may be a read error. V and J are TRBV6-6 and TRBJ2-7, with TRBD1 identical over 11 bases. This CDR3 region has 16 residues. In germline, CDR1 is MNHNY, CDR2 SVGAGI (reference sequence). For the CDR3, the DNA is TGTGCCAGCAGATACTCGCCGGGACAGGGGGTCGACGAGCAGTACTTC. Its translation: CASRYSPGQGVDEQYF.

This clone was counted a single time. For the CDR3, the DNA is TGTGCCAGCAGCGGCGGGGTAGCCGGGGAGCTGTTTTTT. This translates into CASSGGVAGELFF. The chain has TRBV5-4 and TRBJ2-2, with TRBD2 as a possible D gene (6 bases). V lost 4 bases and J lost 6, with 10 bases in between. CDR3 length: 13 amino acids. CDR1 SGHNT and CDR2 YYREEE come from the germline V gene (reference sequence).

The V call is TRBV7-9, the J call TRBJ1-1, with no clear D. The germline V gene has CDR1 SEHNR and CDR2 FQNEAQ (reference sequence). The V and J ends lost 4 bases and 1 base respectively, with 16 bases between them. The CDR3 loop spans 16 amino acids. This CDR3 reads CASSSIPNSKNTEAFF. CDR3 nucleotides: TGTGCCAGCAGCTCAATCCCAAACAGTAAGAACACTGAAGCTTTCTTT.

The rearrangement uses TRBV5-4 and TRBJ2-5; D is possibly TRBD2 (6 bases). The germline V and J ends were trimmed by 2 bases and 5 bases, with 13 bases remaining between them. Germline-derived CDR1 and CDR2 are SGHNT and YYREEE (reference sequence). This CDR3 has 14 residues. CDR3 DNA: TGTGCCAGCAGCTTTGGAGGGATGGGGGAGACCCAGTACTTC. Translated, it gives CASSFGGMGETQYF.

This chain joins TRBV19 and TRBJ1-1, with 7 bases fitting TRBD1. V shed 7 bases, J shed 1 base, and the junction held 15 bases outside the gene matches. Germline loops: CDR1 LNHDA, CDR2 SQIVND (reference sequence). The CDR3 sequence is 17 residues long. CDR3 protein: CASIQKDRRASNTEAFF. The DNA for the CDR3 is TGTGCCAGTATCCAAAAGGACAGGAGAGCATCGAACACTGAAGCTTTCTTT. Supplemented by reference TRBV19 and TRBJ1-1, the full variable domain reads DGGITQSPKYLFRKEGQNVTLSCEQNLNHDAMYWYRQDPGQGLRLIYYSQIVNDFQKGDIAEGYSVSREKKESFPLTVTSAQKNPTAFYLCASIQKDRRASNTEAFFGQGTRLTVV.

The V call is TRBV19, the J call TRBJ2-6; D is unresolved. Germline-derived CDR1 and CDR2 are LNHDA and SQIVND (reference sequence). This CDR3 spans 14 amino acids. Trimming removed 4 bases from V and 0 bases from J, with 4 bases in between. The CDR3 here is CASSTYSGANVLTF. CDR3 nucleotides: TGTGCCAGTAGTACTTACTCTGGGGCCAACGTCCTGACTTTC. The complete variable domain, with remaining parts taken from reference TRBV19 and TRBJ2-6, reads DGGITQSPKYLFRKEGQNVTLSCEQNLNHDAMYWYRQDPGQGLRLIYYSQIVNDFQKGDIAEGYSVSREKKESFPLTVTSAQKNPTAFYLCASSTYSGANVLTFGAGSRLTVL.

The J gene is TRBJ1-1, the V gene TRBV2, with D perhaps TRBD1 (5 bases). Germline assignment: CDR1 SNHLY and CDR2 FYNNEI. V lost 5 bases to trimming and J lost 1 base, with 11 bases between them. This CDR3 region has 14 residues. This CDR3 reads CASSLTGRNTEAFF. The CDR3 DNA reads TGTGCCAGCAGTCTCACAGGCAGGAACACTGAAGCTTTCTTT.